The clone carrying this TCR beta chain was observed a handful of times. Antigen: not known. All donors participated as healthy donors of bone marrow. It was with 60 Vbeta and 13 Jbeta primers that the PCR ran. This table comes from immunoSEQ multiplex PCR, and its TCRdb copy is limited to in-frame clones, with some not included. The data show about 90,000 clones, approximately 71% seen once. V lost 11 bases and J lost 1; bases outside the gene matches: 6. Germline CDR1 MNHNY, CDR2 SVGAGI (reference sequence). The CDR3 is made up of 13 amino acids. The source of the sample is a study of cytomegalovirus exposure and HLA in healthy donors. Study-wide findings and caveats: A few of the chains that were CMV-associated were confirmed in vitro to be specific for CMV antigens. Many donors shared some public TCRs, even though most TCR sequences were rare. In a later analysis, productive TCRs from donors in an Asian-associated ancestry cluster reportedly carried fewer N-insertions than the cohort mean.

The TCR comes from a woman between 18 and 29 years old in good health and CMV-seropositive. The source material was PBMCs. The chain couples TRBV6-6 to TRBJ2-3, with 7 positions matching TRBD2. In DNA, the CDR3 is TGTGCCTACGGACGGGGGGGCACAGATACGCAGTATTTT. Protein sequence: CAYGRGGTDTQYF.